These 15 T cell receptor beta chains share one sample of origin, sequenced in a study of identical twins. TCRdb analysed the 5' RACE reads with MiXCR anew, one entry per CDR3 protein. The table lists over 550,000 distinct CDR3 sequences, 7% to 7.5% of them singletons, with approximately 1.5% in the top ten. The same data also went into a second study, on yellow fever vaccine responses in identical twins.

Sequences were obtained from PBMCs. These TCRs come from a woman aged 18-29 years in good health.

This clonotype appeared many times. The chain employs TRBV24-1 and TRBJ2-1, with a possible D match to TRBD1 (7 bases). The ends were cut back, 4 bases at V and 0 bases at J, with 18 bases in the middle. In germline, CDR1 is KGHDR, CDR2 SFDVKD. The CDR3 spans 18 residues. The CDR3 nucleotides are TGTGCCACCAGTGAAACCTTCCCAGGGGGAGGCTCCTACAATGAGCAGTTCTTC. Translation: CATSETFPGGGSYNEQFF.

This clonotype was seen a handful of times. The rearrangement uses TRBV4-1 and TRBJ2-2; D assignment may be TRBD1 or TRBD2 (5 bases each). The CDR3 covers 17 residues. The germline V gene has CDR1 MGHRA and CDR2 YSYEKL. Trimming left V 0 bases short and J 4 bases short, with 15 bases between. Written as DNA, the CDR3 is TGCGCCAGCAGCCAAGATATGGGGGTCTCGATCACCGGGGAGCTGTTTTTT. Translation gives CASSQDMGVSITGELFF.

This clonotype was counted ten times or more. The chain combines TRBV21-1 with TRBJ1-3. TRBV21-1 is tagged as a pseudogene. CDR3 length equals 17 residues. CDR3 sequence reads: CASSKFDRGLSGNTIYF. In DNA form, the CDR3 reads TGTGCCAGCAGCAAATTCGATAGGGGACTATCTGGAAACACCATATATTTT.

The chain joins TRBV12-3 or TRBV12-4 to TRBJ2-1; 10 nucleotides line up with TRBD2. V was clipped by 3 bases and J by 0 bases; unmatched bases: 17. The CDR3 extends over 21 amino acids. In DNA form, the CDR3 reads TGTGCCAGCAGTTTGAACAGGGGGGTTGATAGCGGGGGGCGCTCCTACAATGAGCAGTTCTTC. This translates into CASSLNRGVDSGGRSYNEQFF.

This clonotype was picked up a small number of times. V usage is TRBV28 and J usage is TRBJ2-7; tentatively, D is TRBD2 (6 bases). Germline V gene sequence: CDR1 MDHEN, CDR2 SYDVKM. Trimming took off 7 bases at V and 0 bases at J, with 10 bases between the two ends. The CDR3 has 13 amino acids. CDR3 residues: CASTHGSSYEQYF. In nucleotides, the CDR3 is TGTGCCAGCACGCACGGGAGCTCCTACGAGCAGTACTTC.

The CDR3 here is CASSLGGAGYEQYV. The CDR3 bases are TGTGCCAGCAGTTTGGGGGGGGCAGGCTACGAGCAGTACGTC. The chain couples TRBV28 to TRBJ2-7, with D tentatively TRBD2 (7 bases). CDR3 size: 14 residues. Trimming cost V 3 bases and J 3 bases, with 12 bases left between them. Per the germline V gene, CDR1 is MDHEN and CDR2 is SYDVKM.

The CDR3 DNA sequence: TGTGCCGAATCTCCCGGGACTAGCGGGAGGGGATATCCTATTGCGACCCAGTACTTC. Translating it yields CAESPGTSGRGYPIATQYF. V usage is TRBV6-7 and J usage is TRBJ2-5; TRBD2 matches 16 bases. TRBV6-7 is an open reading frame whose function is uncertain. This CDR3 has 19 amino acids. The ends lost 11 bases at V and 7 bases at J; junction bases unmatched: 22.

V usage is TRBV11-2 and J usage is TRBJ2-5, with 7 nucleotides matching TRBD1. With V trimmed by 5 bases and J by 3 bases, 6 bases remained unmatched. Germline-derived CDR1 and CDR2 are SGHAT and FQNNGV. This CDR3 is 14 amino acids long. In DNA form, the CDR3 reads TGTGCCAGCAGCATCCCCGGGACAGAAGAGACCCAGTACTTC. This encodes CASSIPGTEETQYF. Together with reference TRBV11-2 and TRBJ2-5, the CDR3 gives the full variable domain: EAGVAQSPRYKIIEKRQSVAFWCNPISGHATLYWYQQILGQGPKLLIQFQNNGVVDDSQLPKDRFSAERLKGVDSTLKIQPAKLEDSAVYLCASSIPGTEETQYFGPGTRLLVL.

This clonotype was detected a few times. The chain has TRBV12-3 or TRBV12-4 and TRBJ2-5; 7 bases match TRBD1. The V segment lost 4 bases and the J segment 2 bases; nucleotides outside the gene matches: 10. The CDR3 is 16 residues long. The CDR3, as DNA: TGTGCCAGCAGTTCCCGCTTCGACAGGGTGCAAGAGACCCAGTACTTC. Residues: CASSSRFDRVQETQYF.

This clonotype was observed a handful of times. The genes are TRBV12-3 or TRBV12-4 and TRBJ2-7, with TRBD1 matching over 8 bases. The length of the CDR3 is 13 residues. J was trimmed by 3 bases and V by 6 bases; bases with no gene match: 4. The CDR3 spells CASRARGLYEQYF. CDR3 DNA sequence: TGTGCCAGCAGGGCCAGGGGGCTCTACGAGCAGTACTTC.

This clonotype occurred a few times. The chain carries TRBV20-1 and TRBJ2-1; 10 nucleotides match TRBD2. The V gene end was trimmed by 0 bases and the J gene end by 10 bases; junction bases not matched to a gene: 9. The germline V gene encodes CDR1 DFQATT and CDR2 SNEGSKA (reference sequence). The CDR3 covers 15 residues. For the CDR3, the DNA is TGCAGTGCTAGAGATGTAGCTAGCGGGAGCCGCGAGCAGTTCTTC. This codes for CSARDVASGSREQFF.

This chain links TRBV11-1 with TRBJ1-4; TRBD1 agrees at 7 bases. The germline V gene encodes CDR1 SGHAT and CDR2 FQDESV (reference sequence). The CDR3 extends over 15 amino acids. Unmatched junction bases numbered 8, after V lost 5 bases and J lost 5 bases. CDR3 DNA: TGTGCCAGCAGCCCAGGGGGACAGCTCAATGAAAAACTGTTTTTT. As protein: CASSPGGQLNEKLFF.

This clonotype appeared many times. The V call is TRBV5-1, the J call TRBJ2-1; D not certain. Trimming removed 4 bases from V and 11 bases from J, with 16 bases in between. This CDR3 has 13 amino acids. Germline CDR1 and CDR2: SGHRS and YFSETQ. This CDR3 reads CASSLTTLQQQFF. CDR3 nucleotide sequence: TGCGCCAGCAGCCTAACGACCCTCCAGCAGCAGTTCTTC.

The chain couples TRBV7-3 to TRBJ2-1, with TRBD2 as a possible D gene (5 bases). Trimming shortened V by 8 bases and J by 6 bases, and 20 bases separated the two germline ends. Per the germline V gene, CDR1 is SGHTA and CDR2 is FQGTGA. This CDR3 has 15 residues. CDR3 residues: CASREGGDHSNEQFF. The CDR3 nucleotides read TGTGCCAGCCGCGAAGGAGGCGACCACTCCAATGAGCAGTTCTTC.

A few counts support this clonotype. The chain combines TRBV11-1 with TRBJ1-3; TRBD1 matches 9 bases. The CDR3 loop spans 15 amino acids. Germline V gene data show CDR1 as SGHAT and CDR2 as FQDESV (reference sequence). The junction had 4 bases not matched to a gene; V was cut back by 5 bases and J by 2 bases. CDR3 in DNA: TGTGCCAGCAGCGCACAGGGGGCGCCTGGAAACACCATATATTTT. It codes for CASSAQGAPGNTIYF.